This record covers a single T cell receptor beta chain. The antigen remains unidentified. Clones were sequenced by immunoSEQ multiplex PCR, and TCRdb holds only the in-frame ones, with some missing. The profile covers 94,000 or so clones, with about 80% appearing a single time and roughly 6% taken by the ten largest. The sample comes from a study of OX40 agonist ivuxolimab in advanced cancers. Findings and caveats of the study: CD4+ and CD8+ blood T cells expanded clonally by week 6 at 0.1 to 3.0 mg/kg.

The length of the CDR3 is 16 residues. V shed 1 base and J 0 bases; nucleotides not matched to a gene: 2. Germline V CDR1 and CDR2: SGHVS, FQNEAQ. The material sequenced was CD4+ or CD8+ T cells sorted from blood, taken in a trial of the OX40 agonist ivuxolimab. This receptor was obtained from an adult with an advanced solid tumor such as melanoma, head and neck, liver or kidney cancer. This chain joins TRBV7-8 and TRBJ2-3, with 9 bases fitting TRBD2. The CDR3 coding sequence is TGTGCCAGCAGCTTAGGGACTAGCGTGAGCACAGATACGCAGTATTTT. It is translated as CASSLGTSVSTDTQYF.